One sample yielded the 5 T cell receptor beta chains listed below, sequenced in a study of shared clonotypes between healthy human individuals. Terminally differentiated effector memory CD45RA+ cells were excluded by CCR7 positive selection of CD45RO-negative cells. TCRdb keeps only in-frame clones here, not all; method: immunoSEQ multiplex PCR. The repertoire has about 1,800,000 clones, about 95% of them found once; the top ten carry roughly 1%. Material: naive CD8+ T cells sorted from blood. The source is a man aged 18 to 29 in good health.

CDR3 DNA: TGTGCCAGCAGCCCCCCAGCGGGGGGGGCCCTACATGAGCAGTTCTTC. Translating gives CASSPPAGGALHEQFF. The rearrangement uses TRBV14 and TRBJ2-1, with TRBD2 matching 10 bases. This CDR3 has 16 residues. V was pared by 4 bases and J by 8 bases, with 11 bases of the junction left unmatched. Germline CDR1 and CDR2: SGHDN and FVKESK.

On this clone: Other DNA sequences of this sample code for an identical CDR3. V is TRBV5-1 and J is TRBJ2-1, with 9 positions matching TRBD2. After removal of 5 bases from V and 6 bases from J, the junction contained 3 bases not matched to a gene. The CDR3 length is 13 residues. CDR1 and CDR2 from the germline V gene are SGHRS and YFSETQ. This CDR3 is CASRVAGVNEQFF. The CDR3 nucleotides read TGCGCCAGCAGGGTAGCGGGAGTCAATGAGCAGTTCTTC. Together with reference TRBV5-1 and TRBJ2-1, the CDR3 gives the full variable domain: KAGVTQTPRYLIKTRGQQVTLSCSPISGHRSVSWYQQTPGQGLQFLFEYFSETQRNKGNFPGRFSGRQFSNSRSEMNVSTLELGDSALYLCASRVAGVNEQFFGPGTRLTVL.

This chain connects TRBV27 to TRBJ1-1, with TRBD1 as a possible D gene (5 bases). Per germline, CDR1 MNHEY and CDR2 SMNVEV (reference sequence). This CDR3 is 15 amino acids long. Trimming removed 0 bases at V and 4 bases at J, with 12 bases between. CDR3 coding DNA: TGTGCCAGCAGTTTATCCCCCCGCGGGACCACTGAAGCTTTCTTT. It encodes CASSLSPRGTTEAFF.

Remarks on this clone: Other DNA sequences within the sample encode an identical CDR3. J is TRBJ2-7 and V is TRBV30; 8 bases fit TRBD2. V trimming: 0 bases; J trimming: 3 bases; junction bases outside the gene matches: 1. The CDR3 is 13 amino acids. Germline lookup yields CDR1 GTSNPN and CDR2 SVGIG (reference sequence). The CDR3 coding sequence is TGTGCCTGGAGTGTGGGACTAGACTACGAGCAGTACTTC. Residues: CAWSVGLDYEQYF.

The chain has TRBV4-1 and TRBJ2-3; the D gene could be TRBD1 or TRBD2 (5 bases each). The germline V gene has CDR1 MGHRA and CDR2 YSYEKL. This CDR3 has 16 residues. Deletions cut 0 bases from V and 1 base from J, with 11 bases between. Written as DNA, the CDR3 is TGCGCCAGCAGCCAAGATGGGGACCGACGCACAGATACGCAGTATTTT. Encoded protein: CASSQDGDRRTDTQYF.